Each of the 22 T cell receptor beta chains below was sequenced from the same sample in a study of blood T cell repertoires in COVID-19. Profiled with immunoSEQ multiplex PCR; TCRdb holds only in-frame clones, not every one. Of approximately 200,000 clones in the sample, roughly 80% were seen once. Sequences were obtained from PBMCs or T cells enriched from blood (not recorded which). Every receptor here comes from a woman younger than 45 who had recovered from COVID-19.

This clone was seen once. The chain couples TRBV18 to TRBJ2-1, with 9 nucleotides matching TRBD2. The CDR3 length is 14 residues. Germline V lookup: CDR1 KGHSH, CDR2 LQKENI. Unmatched junction bases numbered 4, after V lost 2 bases and J lost 8 bases. The CDR3 sequence is CASSPVAGVDEQFF. The CDR3 DNA is TGTGCCAGCTCACCAGTAGCGGGAGTGGATGAGCAGTTCTTC.

The chain carries TRBV5-1 and TRBJ2-1; TRBD1 agrees at 8 bases. The CDR3 loop spans 16 amino acids. Germline assignment: CDR1 SGHRS and CDR2 YFSETQ. J gave up 5 bases and V 0 bases, and 7 bases lay outside the gene matches. CDR3 loop: CASSLVGTGVNNEQFF. DNA of the CDR3: TGCGCCAGCAGCTTGGTCGGGACAGGAGTAAACAATGAGCAGTTCTTC.

This clone was seen only once. This chain links TRBV7-9 with TRBJ2-1; 12 nucleotides match TRBD2. The CDR3 is 16 amino acids. V shed 6 bases, J shed 4 bases, and the junction held 7 bases outside the gene matches. The germline V gene has CDR1 SEHNR and CDR2 FQNEAQ (reference sequence). In DNA form, the CDR3 reads TGTGCCAGCAGTCCTAGCGGGAGGGGTGGTTACAATGAGCAGTTCTTC. Protein sequence: CASSPSGRGGYNEQFF.

V usage is TRBV5-4 and J usage is TRBJ2-2; a possible D gene is TRBD1 (6 bases). CDR3 length: 16 amino acids. V was cut by 3 bases and J by 1 base, with 13 bases left in between. Germline values: CDR1 SGHNT, CDR2 YYREEE (reference sequence). CDR3 residues: CASSSAGARNTGELFF. The CDR3 DNA sequence: TGTGCCAGCAGCTCGGCAGGGGCTCGGAACACCGGGGAGCTGTTTTTT.

This clone was seen just once. This chain uses TRBV5-8 with TRBJ1-6; TRBD1 matches 12 bases. Germline assignment: CDR1 SGHTS and CDR2 YDEGEE. The CDR3 has 20 amino acids. With V trimmed by 0 bases and J by 1 base, 8 bases remained unmatched. The CDR3 DNA reads as TGTGCCAGCAGCTTGGTGCCGGGACAGGGGGCTTGGTCCTATAATTCACCCCTCCACTTT. This gives the protein CASSLVPGQGAWSYNSPLHF.

The chain uses TRBV15 and TRBJ1-5; tentatively, D is TRBD1 (6 bases). V was clipped by 5 bases and J by 3 bases, with 14 bases between them. This CDR3 has 15 residues. Germline V gene data show CDR1 as LNHNV and CDR2 as YYDKDF (reference sequence). The CDR3 DNA is TGTGCCACCAGCCTCCCACAGGGCCACAATCAGCCCCAGCATTTT. It encodes CATSLPQGHNQPQHF. Supplemented by reference TRBV15 and TRBJ1-5, the full variable domain reads DAMVIQNPRYQVTQFGKPVTLSCSQTLNHNVMYWYQQKSSQAPKLLFHYYDKDFNNEADTPDNFQSRRPNTSFCFLDIRSPGLGDTAMYLCATSLPQGHNQPQHFGDGTRLSIL.

The rearrangement joins TRBV11-2 to TRBJ1-1, with 10 bases fitting TRBD1. V lost 2 bases to trimming and J lost 6 bases; unmatched junction nucleotides: 6. Germline CDR1 is SGHAT and CDR2 is FQNNGV. This CDR3 has 15 amino acids. The CDR3 is CASSLLPDRGAEAFF. The CDR3 region has the DNA TGTGCCAGCAGCTTACTCCCGGACAGGGGGGCTGAAGCTTTCTTT.

The chain joins TRBV3-1 (or the pseudogene TRBV3-2) to TRBJ1-5; D might be TRBD1 (5 bases). CDR1 and CDR2 (germline): LGHDT, YNNKEL (reference sequence). V dropped 0 bases and J dropped 5 bases, with 5 bases sitting between them. This CDR3 region has 13 residues. The CDR3 DNA sequence: TGTGCCAGCAGCCAAGACAGGGATCAGCCCCAGCATTTT. Translation: CASSQDRDQPQHF.

The chain combines TRBV30 with TRBJ1-1; 12 positions match TRBD1. After removal of 8 bases from V and 1 base from J, the junction contained 8 bases not matched to a gene. This CDR3 has 15 residues. CDR1 is GTSNPN and CDR2 is SVGIG in the germline V gene (reference sequence). This chain's CDR3 is CAAGQGAQGNTEAFF. Written as DNA, the CDR3 is TGTGCCGCGGGACAGGGGGCGCAAGGGAACACTGAAGCTTTCTTT.

The rearrangement uses TRBV12-3 or TRBV12-4 and TRBJ1-5; D is possibly TRBD1 (6 bases). The CDR3 is made up of 12 amino acids. The V end was cut by 6 bases, the J end by 6 bases, with 9 bases between. The chain's CDR3 is CASRGGAQPQHF. The CDR3 DNA sequence: TGTGCCAGCAGAGGGGGGGCTCAGCCCCAGCATTTT.

The J gene is TRBJ2-1, the V gene TRBV19; the D gene is possibly TRBD2 (6 bases). The V end lost 4 bases, the J end lost 6 bases, and 16 bases lay between the germline ends. The CDR3 sequence is 15 residues long. Germline loops: CDR1 LNHDA, CDR2 SQIVND (reference sequence). This CDR3 is CASSTWLARANEQFF. The CDR3 region has the DNA TGTGCCAGTAGTACGTGGCTAGCGAGGGCCAATGAGCAGTTCTTC.

The chain uses TRBV2 and TRBJ1-4; 8 bases align to TRBD1. This CDR3 contains 16 residues. J lost 4 bases, V lost 6 bases, and 10 bases had no gene match. CDR1 is SNHLY and CDR2 is FYNNEI in the germline V gene. CDR3 nucleotides: TGTGCCAGCAGAGTTCAACCGACAGGGGTTAATGAAAAACTGTTTTTT. It yields the protein CASRVQPTGVNEKLFF.

The genes are TRBV6-4 and TRBJ1-2; the D gene is possibly TRBD1 (5 bases). This CDR3 is built from 15 residues. V shed 6 bases and J shed 1 base, with 15 bases lying between them. Germline CDR1 and CDR2: MRHNA and SNTAGT. CDR3 sequence: CASRKYGGDNYGYTF. Written as DNA, the CDR3 is TGTGCCAGCAGAAAGTATGGGGGGGATAACTATGGCTACACCTTC.

This chain connects TRBV21-1 to TRBJ1-1. TRBV21-1 is reported as a pseudogene. This CDR3 is 13 amino acids long. The CDR3 is CASSNFRGTEAFF. The CDR3 bases are TGTGCCAGCAGCAATTTCCGGGGCACTGAAGCTTTCTTT.

CDR3 nucleotides: TGTGCCAGCAGTCACGGACAGTTCTATGGCTACACCTTC. The encoded protein is CASSHGQFYGYTF. The V call is TRBV27, the J call TRBJ1-2, with TRBD1 as a possible D gene (6 bases). V was clipped by 5 bases and J by 4 bases, with 11 bases between them. This CDR3 is built from 13 residues. Germline-derived CDR1 and CDR2 are MNHEY and SMNVEV (reference sequence).

This sequence joins TRBV4-2 and TRBJ1-2; a possible D gene is TRBD1 (6 bases). Trimming took 2 bases from V and 7 from J, leaving 26 bases between them. Germline V CDR1 and CDR2: LGHNA, YNFKEQ. The CDR3 loop spans 18 amino acids. The CDR3 loop reads CASSQIGQMGSPVVGYTF. The CDR3 nucleotides are TGTGCCAGCAGCCAAATCGGACAGATGGGCTCTCCAGTGGTTGGCTACACCTTC.

This clone was recorded once. This rearrangement joins TRBV4-1 to TRBJ2-6; 12 bases are a match to TRBD1. CDR3 length equals 17 residues. V dropped 4 bases and J dropped 4; count of bases not matched to a gene: 5. Germline assignment: CDR1 MGHRA and CDR2 YSYEKL. The CDR3 loop is CASSLGQGAGGANVLTF. The CDR3 DNA is TGCGCCAGCAGCCTGGGACAGGGGGCAGGCGGGGCCAACGTCCTGACTTTC.

The rearrangement joins TRBV7-6 to TRBJ2-3, with TRBD2 as a possible D gene (5 bases). The CDR3 extends over 15 amino acids. CDR1 is SGHVS and CDR2 is FNYEAQ in the germline V gene. V lost 3 bases and J lost 3, with 13 bases in between. In DNA form, the CDR3 reads TGTGCCAGCAGCTTTATCACGGGAACGACAGATACGCAGTATTTT. Encoded protein: CASSFITGTTDTQYF.

This chain uses TRBV3-1 (or the pseudogene TRBV3-2) with TRBJ2-3; 9 nucleotides line up with TRBD2. The CDR3 runs 17 residues. Germline lookup yields CDR1 LGHDT and CDR2 YNNKEL (reference sequence). J lost 0 bases, V lost 0 bases, and 4 bases had no gene match. CDR3 coding DNA: TGTGCCAGCAGCCAAGAGGCGACTAGCGGTAGCACAGATACGCAGTATTTT. This gives the protein CASSQEATSGSTDTQYF.

The J gene is TRBJ2-7, the V gene TRBV7-6; no reliable D call. The CDR3 extends over 12 amino acids. Germline lookup yields CDR1 SGHVS and CDR2 FNYEAQ. V was pared by 5 bases and J by 1 base, with 6 bases between. The CDR3 nucleotides read TGTGCCAGCAGCCCCGGGTCCTACGAGCAGTACTTC. This sequence encodes CASSPGSYEQYF.

The gene calls are TRBV7-2 and TRBJ2-2; D perhaps matches TRBD1 (6 bases). The V gene's germline CDR1 is SGHTA and CDR2 FQGNSA. There are 14 residues in the CDR3. Deletions cut 3 bases from V and 5 bases from J, with 10 bases between. CDR3 residues: CASSLLRGTGELFF. DNA of the CDR3: TGTGCCAGCAGCTTGCTTAGGGGGACCGGGGAGCTGTTTTTT.

The chain couples TRBV25-1 to TRBJ2-1; 10 nucleotides match TRBD2. This CDR3 region has 15 residues. J lost 4 bases, V lost 6 bases, and 6 bases had no gene match. CDR1 is MGHDK, CDR2 SYGVNS, per germline. CDR3 nucleotides: TGTGCCAGCAGCACTAGCGGGGCCGGTTACAATGAGCAGTTCTTC. Protein sequence: CASSTSGAGYNEQFF.